These T cell receptor beta chains were read from a single sample in a study of control samples from healthy donors and cancer patients. This table comes from immunoSEQ multiplex PCR, and its TCRdb copy is limited to in-frame clones, with some not included. Counted here are 150,000 to 200,000 clones, 92% occurring once; the ten biggest clones make up about 0.73%. The sequenced sample consisted of blood. The source of these receptors is a woman in her 30s in good health. The CDR3 runs from the conserved cysteine through the conserved F or W. The order of the fields is D gene, J gene, clone size, V gene, CDR3 DNA, CDR3 protein. A D gene is named only where the DNA matches it firmly. Size is omitted from some rows. Given values are once, few, many or a class for expanded clones.

>TRBD2|TRBJ2-3|-|TRBV5-6
TGTGCCAGCAGCCCACTAGCGGGAAGCACAGATACGCAGTATTTT
CASSPLAGSTDTQYF
>-|TRBJ2-7|-|TRBV2
TGTGCCAGCAGTGCTAAATCCTACGAGCAGTACTTC
CASSAKSYEQYF
>TRBD1|TRBJ2-5|-|TRBV3-1/TRBV3-2
TGTGCCAGCAGAAATCGGACAGGGCAAGAGACCCAGTACTTC
CASRNRTGQETQYF
>TRBD1|TRBJ2-7|-|TRBV4-1
TGCGCCAGCAGCCCGGGACAGGGTTTCGACGAGCAGTACTTC
CASSPGQGFDEQYF
>-|TRBJ1-2|-|TRBV19
TGTGCCAGTAGTACCCCTGGCCCGGGGGACTATGGCTACACCTTC
CASSTPGPGDYGYTF
>TRBD1|TRBJ1-1|-|TRBV28
TGTGCCAGCAGTTTATCGATGGGACAGGGTTTGAACACTGAAGCTTTCTTT
CASSLSMGQGLNTEAFF
>-|TRBJ2-7|-|TRBV9
TGTGCCAGCAGCGTAGCCGGGACGGCCCCCTACGAGCAGTACTTC
CASSVAGTAPYEQYF
>TRBD1|TRBJ1-3|-|TRBV5-6
TGTGCCAGCAGCTTGGAAGGGGGCCTTCGAAACACCATATATTTT
CASSLEGGLRNTIYF
>TRBD2|TRBJ2-2|-|TRBV13
TGTGCCTGGGGGCGGACTAGCGGGAGGTCCGGGGAGCTGTTTTTT
CAWGRTSGRSGELFF
>TRBD1|TRBJ2-1|-|TRBV7-2
TGTGCCAGCAGCCAGGACAGGTTATCCTACAATGAGCAGTTCTTC
CASSQDRLSYNEQFF
>-|TRBJ2-2|-|TRBV6-1
TGTGCCAGCAGTGAACGACCCGACCCTACCGGGGAGCTGTTTTTT
CASSERPDPTGELFF
>-|TRBJ1-6|-|TRBV27
TGTGCCAGCAGTTTATCTGTCGGGAATTCACCCCTCCACTTT
CASSLSVGNSPLHF
>-|TRBJ2-3|-|TRBV3-1/TRBV3-2
TGTGCCAGCAGCCAAGGTCAAGACCCCACAGATACGCAGTATTTT
CASSQGQDPTDTQYF
>-|TRBJ2-3|-|TRBV6-2/TRBV6-3
TGTGCCAGCAGTTACTCATGGCGGGATAGCACAGATACGCAGTATTTT
CASSYSWRDSTDTQYF
>TRBD2|TRBJ2-1|-|TRBV5-1
TGCGCCAGCAGCTTGGGGGTAGCGGGAGGGCCCTACAATGAGCAGTTCTTC
CASSLGVAGGPYNEQFF
>-|TRBJ2-3|-|TRBV24-1
TGTGCCACCAGTGATTGGGCAGCCACAGATACGCAGTATTTT
CATSDWAATDTQYF
>-|TRBJ1-1|-|TRBV12-5
TGTGCTAGTGGTTTGGTCCAGGGGTGGCCTGAAGCTTTCTTT
CASGLVQGWPEAFF
>-|TRBJ1-6|-|TRBV30
TGTGCCTGGAGTGGCGGGGGCGTAATCTATAATTCACCCCTCCACTTT
CAWSGGGVIYNSPLHF
>-|TRBJ1-5|-|TRBV6-5
TGTGCCAGCAGTTATTCGGGAGACACACATCAGCCCCAGCATTTT
CASSYSGDTHQPQHF
>TRBD1|TRBJ2-3|-|TRBV14
TGTGCCAGCAGCCAACCCCGGACAGGGGGACGGAGAGATACGCAGTATTTT
CASSQPRTGGRRDTQYF
>-|TRBJ2-5|-|TRBV27
TGTGCCAGCAGTTTCCTGGAGGACGAGACCCAGTACTTC
CASSFLEDETQYF
>-|TRBJ1-1|-|TRBV28
TGTGCCAGCGAAGGTTGGGGGTCGGCGGTAAACACTGAAGCTTTCTTT
CASEGWGSAVNTEAFF
>TRBD2|TRBJ2-7|-|TRBV7-2
TGTGCCAGCAGCTTAGCATCCGGGAGGGTGAACGAGCAGTACTTC
CASSLASGRVNEQYF
>-|TRBJ1-2|-|TRBV5-4
TGTGCCAGCAGCTTGGGGCAGGGTAACTATGGCTACACCTTC
CASSLGQGNYGYTF
>TRBD1|TRBJ2-7|-|TRBV24-1
TGTGCCACCAGTGATCCGACAGGGGGCGCGTCCGAGCAGTACTTC
CATSDPTGGASEQYF
>-|TRBJ1-1|-|TRBV5-1
TGCGCCAGCAGCTTGACAGGACTAGAGAACACTGAAGCTTTCTTT
CASSLTGLENTEAFF
>-|TRBJ2-1|-|TRBV10-1
TGCGCCAGCAGTTTAGGGGTCACCAATGAGCAGTTCTTC
CASSLGVTNEQFF
>-|TRBJ2-1|-|TRBV4-1
TGCGCCAGCAGGGAGGAACAGGGTTCTAATGAGCAGTTCTTC
CASREEQGSNEQFF
>-|TRBJ2-3|-|TRBV9
TGTGCCAGCAGCGTAGGAGGGGGGGGAATTGGCACAGATACGCAGTATTTT
CASSVGGGGIGTDTQYF
>TRBD1|TRBJ1-4|once|TRBV18
TGTGCCAGCTCACCCGGGACAGGAGGTGAAAAACTGTTTTTT
CASSPGTGGEKLFF
>-|TRBJ1-2|-|TRBV28
TGTGCCAGCAGTTTGGCGGGCTATGGCTACACCTTC
CASSLAGYGYTF
>-|TRBJ2-3|-|TRBV11-3
TGTGCCAGCAGCCGCGGACAGCGCACAGATACGCAGTATTTT
CASSRGQRTDTQYF
>TRBD1|TRBJ1-3|-|TRBV6-5
TGTGCCAGCAGAGGACAGGACTTTATTGGAAACACCATATATTTT
CASRGQDFIGNTIYF
>-|TRBJ2-4|-|TRBV11-2
TGTGCCAGCAGCTTAGATCTCGCAGGGGCCAAAAACATTCAGTACTTC
CASSLDLAGAKNIQYF
>-|TRBJ2-5|-|TRBV2
TGTGCCAGCAGTGATCGACAGGCGCAAGAGACCCAGTACTTC
CASSDRQAQETQYF
>TRBD2|TRBJ2-1|-|TRBV27
TGTGCCAGCAGCCTTAGCGGGAGAAATGAGCAGTTCTTC
CASSLSGRNEQFF
>TRBD2|TRBJ2-1|-|TRBV24-1
TGTGCCACCAGTGGAGCGGGAGGCTACAATGAGCAGTTCTTC
CATSGAGGYNEQFF
>-|TRBJ1-2|-|TRBV5-4
TGTGCCAGCAGTAACAGGGAGGACTATGGCTACACCTTC
CASSNREDYGYTF
>TRBD1|TRBJ2-2|-|TRBV6-7
TGTGCCAGCAGTTACGAGACAGGGCTTCATGGAGCCGGGGAGCTGTTTTTT
CASSYETGLHGAGELFF
>-|TRBJ2-5|-|TRBV5-1
TGCGCCAGCAGCTTGGGTTTTAGCGGAGGAGAGACCCAGTACTTC
CASSLGFSGGETQYF
>-|TRBJ2-6|-|TRBV24-1
TGTGCCACCAGTCCGGGCTCTGGGGCCAACGTCCTGACTTTC
CATSPGSGANVLTF
>-|TRBJ1-4|-|TRBV5-8
TGTGCCAGCAGTCGAGGTAGCGGTACAACTAATGAAAAACTGTTTTTT
CASSRGSGTTNEKLFF
>TRBD1|TRBJ2-6|-|TRBV3-1/TRBV3-2
TGTGCCAGCAGCCAAGATACTAGGCGGAGACAGGGGGCTTCTGGGGCCAACGTCCTGACTTTC
CASSQDTRRRQGASGANVLTF
>-|TRBJ1-5|-|TRBV10-1
TGCGCCAGCAGTGAAAACAATCAGCCCCAGCATTTT
CASSENNQPQHF
>-|TRBJ2-1|-|TRBV27
TGTGCCAGCAGGGAGGCGGGTTCCCATGAGCAGTTCTTC
CASREAGSHEQFF
>TRBD2|TRBJ2-4|-|TRBV3-1/TRBV3-2
TGTGCCAGCAGCCAAGATGTAGGGAGGGGACCTCAGTACTTC
CASSQDVGRGPQYF
>-|TRBJ2-2|-|TRBV5-1
TGCGCCAGCAGCTTCGGGGGAACCGGGGAGCTGTTTTTT
CASSFGGTGELFF
>TRBD1|TRBJ2-2|-|TRBV27
TGTGCCAGCAGTTTATGGCAGGGGGCCTCGAACACCGGGGAGCTGTTTTTT
CASSLWQGASNTGELFF
>TRBD1|TRBJ1-3|-|TRBV5-1
TGCGCCAGCAGCCGGGACAGTAGCTCTGGAAACACCATATATTTT
CASSRDSSSGNTIYF
>TRBD2|TRBJ2-3|-|TRBV4-2
TGTGCCAGCAGCCAAGCAAGCGGGAGAACCCCAGATACGCAGTATTTT
CASSQASGRTPDTQYF
>-|TRBJ2-5|-|TRBV10-1
TGCGCCAGCAGTGCGACAGTTCAAGAGACCCAGTACTTC
CASSATVQETQYF
>-|TRBJ2-1|-|TRBV11-1
TGTGCCAGCAGCCCGGGTGGCAGGGGAACGAATGAGCAGTTCTTC
CASSPGGRGTNEQFF
>-|TRBJ2-1|-|TRBV3-1/TRBV3-2
TGTGCCAGCAGCCGAGGGAGCTCCTACAATGAGCAGTTCTTC
CASSRGSSYNEQFF